This TCR beta chain derives from a study of blood T cell repertoires in COVID-19. Authors' analysis steps: Reference gene primer amplification gave estimated nucleated cell counts. Libraries were prepared by immunoSEQ multiplex PCR; TCRdb keeps only in-frame clonotypes and omits some of them. D and trimming come from the DNA, and the V and J calls and clone size come from that table. The sample shows tens of thousands of clones, roughly 83% of them seen only once. The source of this sequence is a man aged 45-60 years with active COVID-19. The source material was peripheral blood.

The CDR3 coding sequence is TGTGCCAGCAGCGTAGCTAACGCGGGGAGGGAGACCCAGTACTTC. This sequence encodes CASSVANAGRETQYF. The chain combines TRBV9 with TRBJ2-5; weak D call: TRBD2 (6 bases). In germline, CDR1 is SGDLS, CDR2 YYNGEE. The V end lost 0 bases, the J end lost 5 bases, and 14 bases lay between the germline ends. This CDR3 comprises 15 residues.